Listed below are T cell receptor beta chains from one sample, sequenced in a study of T cells after yellow fever vaccination. TCRdb fed the 5' RACE reads into MiXCR, producing one record per CDR3 protein. The table lists about 630,000 distinct CDR3 sequences, more than 9% of them singletons, with 15% in the top ten. The sequencing here drew on PBMCs, taken on the day of the yellow fever booster vaccination. These receptors were obtained from a man aged 30 to 39 who received the YFV17D yellow fever vaccine. Each CDR3 is given with its conserved first and last residue. A D gene is named only where the DNA matches it firmly.

>TRBJ1-2|13|TRBD1|TRBV18
CASSPSQGGGYTF
>TRBJ2-1|14|TRBD1|TRBV29-1
CSAETGAGYNEQFF
>TRBJ1-2|14|NA|TRBV6-1
CASRVLGANYGYTF
>TRBJ1-3|16|NA|TRBV6-1
CASSGGNRQSGNTIYF
>TRBJ1-1|16|TRBD1|TRBV5-1
CASSDRVSPTNTEAFF
>TRBJ2-1|16|NA|TRBV7-8
CASTKLPSGHSDEQFF
>TRBJ1-2|17|TRBD1|TRBV3-1
CASSGSGTDILGYGYTF
>TRBJ2-3|15|TRBD2|TRBV7-2
CASFNSGAYTDTQYF
>TRBJ2-5|15|TRBD2|TRBV6-5
CASSYGGTSGRTQYF
>TRBJ2-7|17|NA|TRBV5-1
CASSLALRGGNSYEQYF
>TRBJ2-7|12|NA|TRBV7-9
CASTLGGAAQYF